This TCR beta chain came from a study of PD-1 blockade in classical Hodgkin lymphoma. Study-level results: Similar baseline diversity was found in complete responders and newly diagnosed patients.

For this clone: Its antigen is unidentified.

Every patient was affected by relapse after autologous stem cell transplantation, while exposure to brentuximab vedotin was not uniform. Best overall response was complete response, partial response or progressive disease in these relapsed/refractory classical Hodgkin lymphoma patients. The CDR3 sequence is 10 residues long. The germline V gene encodes CDR1 LGHNA and CDR2 YNFKEQ. Deletions cut 4 bases from V and 7 bases from J, with 5 bases between. Sequencing used immunoSEQ multiplex PCR; TCRdb keeps in-frame clones, though not all of them. The table records 9,000 to 13,000 clones, roughly 76% of them present only once.

This sequence originates from a human donor with classical Hodgkin lymphoma. The sequences come from peripheral blood mononuclear cells (PBMCs), collected at baseline. This chain connects TRBV4-2 to TRBJ2-7; D uncertain. CDR3 amino acids: CASSPNEQYF. The CDR3 nucleotides read TGTGCCAGCAGCCCTAATGAGCAGTACTTC.